The TCR beta chain described here comes from a study of OX40 agonist ivuxolimab in advanced cancers. Overall study results and limits: Expanded clones were, on average, more numerous among CD8+ T cells than CD4+.

Clones were sequenced by immunoSEQ multiplex PCR, and TCRdb holds only the in-frame ones, with some missing. The sample carries about 64,000 clones, roughly 90% recorded once. As for this clone: Its antigen is not identified.

The CDR3 covers 16 residues. The germline gives CDR1 MGHRA, CDR2 YSYEKL. V lost 2 bases, J lost 3 bases, and 14 bases lay in between. The TCR was taken from an adult with an advanced solid tumor such as melanoma, head and neck, liver or kidney cancer. The chain employs TRBV4-1 and TRBJ1-5, with unresolved D. Source: CD4+ or CD8+ T cells sorted from blood, taken in a trial of the OX40 agonist ivuxolimab. The chain's CDR3 is CASSQPGDTYNQPQHF. In DNA form, the CDR3 reads TGCGCCAGCAGCCAACCGGGAGATACATACAATCAGCCCCAGCATTTT.